The 29 T cell receptor beta chains presented below share a single source sample, sequenced in a study of blood T cell repertoires in COVID-19. Libraries were prepared by immunoSEQ multiplex PCR; TCRdb keeps only in-frame clonotypes and omits some of them. This table holds some 200,000 clones, 80% to 90% found once. Sequenced: peripheral blood. Receptors originate from a man at least 80 years old with acute or convalescent COVID-19.

This chain connects TRBV2 to TRBJ2-2, with D possibly being TRBD1 (6 bases). Germline CDR1 SNHLY, CDR2 FYNNEI. This CDR3 is 14 amino acids long. V was clipped by 7 bases and J by 2 bases, with 11 bases between them. The CDR3 DNA follows: TGTGCCAGCACCGGGACAACCAACACCGGGGAGCTGTTTTTT. It yields the protein CASTGTTNTGELFF. Looking up the rest from reference TRBV2 and TRBJ2-2 gives the full variable domain: EPEVTQTPSHQVTQMGQEVILRCVPISNHLYFYWYRQILGQKVEFLVSFYNNEISEKSEIFDDQFSVERPDGSNFTLKIRSTKLEDSAMYFCASTGTTNTGELFFGEGSRLTVL.

The chain carries TRBV3-1 (or the pseudogene TRBV3-2) and TRBJ2-2; TRBD2 matches 7 bases. Germline CDR1 is LGHDT and CDR2 is YNNKEL (reference sequence). The CDR3 runs to 16 residues. Losses at the gene ends were 3 bases for V and 5 bases for J; bases not matched to a gene: 9. The DNA of the CDR3 is TGTGCCAGCAGCCACGGCGGGAGAAGGTTTACCGGGGAGCTGTTTTTT. Protein product: CASSHGGRRFTGELFF.

The CDR3 coding sequence is TGTGCCAGCAGCTTAGCACTTAGGGGGTACAATGAGCAGTTCTTC. Translation gives CASSLALRGYNEQFF. The chain links TRBV7-2 to TRBJ2-1; possible D gene TRBD1, 6 bases. V was shortened by 0 bases and J by 4 bases, with 10 bases between the two germline ends. The length of the CDR3 is 15 residues. Germline CDR1 SGHTA, CDR2 FQGNSA.

This rearrangement joins TRBV27 to TRBJ2-2; 8 bases are shared with TRBD1. Trimming removed 5 bases from V and 1 base from J; junction bases left unmatched: 9. CDR1 and CDR2 from the germline V gene are MNHEY and SMNVEV (reference sequence). The CDR3 covers 17 residues. The DNA of the CDR3 is TGTGCCAGCAGTCGAAGAGGGACAGGCATGAACACCGGGGAGCTGTTTTTT. Translating gives CASSRRGTGMNTGELFF.

The CDR3: CASSFMWGGNQPQHF. The CDR3 bases are TGTGCCAGCAGTTTCATGTGGGGGGGCAATCAGCCCCAGCATTTT. The genes are TRBV28 and TRBJ1-5, with a possible D match to TRBD1 (5 bases). This CDR3 has 15 residues. V was shortened by 3 bases and J by 2 bases, with 11 bases between the two germline ends. Looked up from germline, CDR1 is MDHEN and CDR2 is SYDVKM. Looking up the rest from reference TRBV28 and TRBJ1-5 gives the full variable domain: DVKVTQSSRYLVKRTGEKVFLECVQDMDHENMFWYRQDPGLGLRLIYFSYDVKMKEKGDIPEGYSVSREKKERFSLILESASTNQTSMYLCASSFMWGGNQPQHFGDGTRLSIL.

The CDR3 nucleotides read TGTGCCAGTAGTATACGACAGGGGATAGCAACTAATGAAAAACTGTTTTTT. Translated: CASSIRQGIATNEKLFF. The rearrangement uses TRBV19 and TRBJ1-4; 8 bases line up with TRBD1. This CDR3 has 17 residues. V lost 2 bases and J lost 0; bases outside the gene matches: 5. CDR1 LNHDA and CDR2 SQIVND come from the germline V gene (reference sequence).

The chain employs TRBV18 and TRBJ1-5; TRBD1 matches 7 bases. Germline values: CDR1 KGHSH, CDR2 LQKENI. The CDR3 spans 14 residues. V dropped 3 bases and J dropped 7; count of bases not matched to a gene: 6. CDR3: CASSPGTAAQPQHF. Written as DNA, the CDR3 is TGTGCCAGCTCACCTGGGACAGCGGCCCAGCCCCAGCATTTT.

V and J are TRBV2 and TRBJ2-5; D may be TRBD1 (6 bases). Germline lookup yields CDR1 SNHLY and CDR2 FYNNEI. The CDR3 is made up of 16 amino acids. Trimming cost V 0 bases and J 5 bases, with 16 bases left between them. The CDR3 reads CASSEALQGYRETQYF. CDR3 coding DNA: TGTGCCAGCAGTGAAGCGCTACAGGGATATCGGGAGACCCAGTACTTC.

This clone has just one count. The CDR3 DNA is TGTGCCAGCAGCTTACTGCAGGGGGGTGAGCAGTTCTTC. The encoded protein is CASSLLQGGEQFF. This chain uses TRBV11-3 with TRBJ2-1, with a tentative D call TRBD1 (7 bases). Trimming cost V 2 bases and J 9 bases, with 11 bases left between them. The germline gives CDR1 SGHNT, CDR2 YENEEA. The CDR3 consists of 13 residues.

The chain joins TRBV19 to TRBJ1-1, with D possibly matching TRBD1 (5 bases). Germline CDR1 is LNHDA and CDR2 is SQIVND (reference sequence). The CDR3 is made up of 14 amino acids. With 7 bases removed from V and 0 bases from J, the gap between germline ends came to 12 bases. CDR3 region: CASTPRGLNTEAFF. Here the CDR3 DNA reads TGTGCCAGTACCCCAAGGGGCCTGAACACTGAAGCTTTCTTT.

The chain employs TRBV7-8 and TRBJ1-2; D is perhaps TRBD1 (6 bases). The CDR3 extends over 15 amino acids. V was pared by 2 bases and J by 9 bases, with 19 bases between. Germline lookup yields CDR1 SGHVS and CDR2 FQNEAQ. The CDR3 DNA sequence: TGTGCCAGCAGCTTAAACGGGTACAGGGATCTAAGCTACACCTTC. This codes for CASSLNGYRDLSYTF. Drawing the rest from reference TRBV7-8 and TRBJ1-2, the complete variable domain is GAGVSQSPRYKVAKRGQDVALRCDPISGHVSLFWYQQALGQGPEFLTYFQNEAQLDKSGLPSDRFFAERPEGSVSTLKIQRTQQEDSAVYLCASSLNGYRDLSYTFGSGTRLTVV.

The chain links TRBV15 to TRBJ2-1; 7 nucleotides match TRBD1. In germline, CDR1 is LNHNV, CDR2 YYDKDF (reference sequence). The CDR3 contains 13 residues. V was pared by 4 bases and J by 9 bases, with 6 bases of the junction left unmatched. Written as DNA, the CDR3 is TGTGCCACCAGCACCGACAGGGTCGGTGAGCAGTTCTTC. It yields the protein CATSTDRVGEQFF.

CDR3 DNA: TGTGCTAGTGGTTTGCTAGCGGGAGGCCAAGAGACCCAGTACTTC. This sequence encodes CASGLLAGGQETQYF. The chain combines TRBV12-5 with TRBJ2-5; 11 bases are a match to TRBD2. The trim removed 2 bases at V and 1 base at J, leaving 0 bases unmatched. Germline lookup yields CDR1 LGHNT and CDR2 FRNRAP. This CDR3 spans 15 amino acids.

This clone was seen only once. The chain has TRBV24-1 and TRBJ1-2; the match to TRBD1 covers 9 bases. The CDR3 covers 16 residues. V lost 3 bases, J lost 2 bases, and 6 bases stayed unmatched. Germline CDR1 and CDR2: KGHDR and SFDVKD. In DNA form, the CDR3 reads TGTGCCACCAGTGATAGCGGACAGGGGATCAACTATGGCTACACCTTC. Its translation: CATSDSGQGINYGYTF.

This chain joins TRBV5-6 and TRBJ2-1; no clear D gene. This CDR3 contains 12 residues. The germline CDR1 and CDR2 sequences are SGHDT and YYEEEE. V was shortened by 5 bases and J by 6 bases, with 9 bases between the two germline ends. The CDR3 spells CASSDLGNEQFF. The CDR3 DNA follows: TGTGCCAGCAGTGACCTAGGCAATGAGCAGTTCTTC.

The gene calls are TRBV18 and TRBJ2-1; 10 positions agree with TRBD1. The CDR3 runs to 14 residues. Germline V gene data show CDR1 as KGHSH and CDR2 as LQKENI. J lost 7 bases, V lost 4 bases, and 4 bases had no gene match. The CDR3 loop reads CASSQGQGTNEQFF. Here the CDR3 DNA reads TGTGCCAGCTCACAGGGACAGGGGACGAATGAGCAGTTCTTC. The complete variable domain, with remaining parts taken from reference TRBV18 and TRBJ2-1, reads NAGVMQNPRHLVRRRGQEARLRCSPMKGHSHVYWYRQLPEEGLKFMVYLQKENIIDESGMPKERFSAEFPKEGPSILRIQQVVRGDSAAYFCASSQGQGTNEQFFGPGTRLTVL.

The chain couples TRBV5-8 to TRBJ2-7; D gene unclear. V gave up 2 bases and J gave up 5 bases, with 2 bases separating them. CDR1 and CDR2 from the germline V gene are SGHTS and YDEGEE. The CDR3 consists of 10 residues. The CDR3 loop reads CASSFDEQYF. CDR3 sequence (DNA): TGTGCCAGCAGCTTCGACGAGCAGTACTTC.

This rearrangement joins TRBV29-1 to TRBJ2-1, with D unclear. This CDR3 has 14 amino acids. Trimming stripped 5 bases from V and 2 bases from J, with 13 bases between. CDR1 is SQVTM and CDR2 is ANQGSEA in the germline V gene. The CDR3 here is CSVPALGTYNEQFF. The CDR3 coding sequence is TGCAGCGTTCCGGCCCTAGGAACCTACAATGAGCAGTTCTTC.

This chain links TRBV2 with TRBJ2-4; 9 bases map to TRBD2. Germline V gene data show CDR1 as SNHLY and CDR2 as FYNNEI. With V trimmed by 5 bases and J by 8 bases, 13 bases remained unmatched. This CDR3 comprises 16 residues. CDR3 in amino acids: CASSPSPGLAVDIQYF. The CDR3 coding sequence is TGTGCCAGCAGTCCATCCCCGGGACTAGCTGTGGACATTCAGTACTTC.

This chain's CDR3 is CASSEAGIRTDTQYF. The DNA for the CDR3 is TGTGCCAGCAGTGAAGCCGGGATACGCACAGATACGCAGTATTTT. V usage is TRBV6-1 and J usage is TRBJ2-3, with TRBD2 as a possible D gene (5 bases). The CDR3 contains 15 residues. Per the germline V gene, CDR1 is MNHNS and CDR2 is SASEGT. The V end lost 0 bases, the J end lost 1 base, and 8 bases lay between the germline ends.

This clone appeared a single time. The chain joins TRBV27 to TRBJ1-5, with a weak D call TRBD1 (5 bases). This CDR3 contains 14 residues. V lost 2 bases and J 7 bases, leaving 12 bases between the germline ends. Germline loops: CDR1 MNHEY, CDR2 SMNVEV (reference sequence). Here the CDR3 DNA reads TGTGCCAGCAGTTTAAATGGGGGGAACCAGCCCCAGCATTTT. This encodes CASSLNGGNQPQHF.

The V call is TRBV19, the J call TRBJ2-3; 7 positions agree with TRBD2. The V gene end was trimmed by 4 bases and the J gene end by 2 bases; junction bases not matched to a gene: 6. Germline loops: CDR1 LNHDA, CDR2 SQIVND (reference sequence). The length of the CDR3 is 15 residues. The CDR3 protein is CASSNDGRSTDTQYF. CDR3 nucleotide sequence: TGTGCCAGTAGTAACGACGGGAGGTCCACAGATACGCAGTATTTT.

This clone was counted a few times. This chain uses TRBV7-8 with TRBJ1-2; tentatively, D is TRBD1 (6 bases). V lost 5 bases, J lost 8 bases, and 27 bases lay in between. The CDR3 length is 17 residues. Per germline, CDR1 SGHVS and CDR2 FQNEAQ. CDR3 in amino acids: CASSRIWGRKDEIGYTF. DNA of the CDR3: TGTGCCAGCAGCCGGATCTGGGGGCGCAAGGATGAAATCGGCTACACCTTC.

This chain links TRBV19 with TRBJ2-1; D is undetermined. Trimming stripped 5 bases from V and 1 base from J, with 18 bases between. Germline values: CDR1 LNHDA, CDR2 SQIVND (reference sequence). This CDR3 has 17 residues. CDR3 DNA sequence: TGTGCCAGTAGTCCCCATAGTTTTGCGAGTTCCTACAATGAGCAGTTCTTC. Amino acids: CASSPHSFASSYNEQFF.

This clone was counted a single time. The chain joins TRBV6-5 to TRBJ2-2; D might be TRBD2 (5 bases). Trimming pared 8 bases from V and 1 base from J, leaving 5 bases between. CDR1 is MNHEY, CDR2 SVGAGI, per germline. The CDR3 totals 12 residues. CDR3: CASGRNTGELFF. CDR3 in DNA: TGTGCCAGCGGGAGGAACACCGGGGAGCTGTTTTTT.

This clone was found a few times. The chain joins TRBV29-1 to TRBJ2-2; 13 positions agree with TRBD2. This CDR3 has 15 amino acids. The germline CDR1 and CDR2 sequences are SQVTM and ANQGSEA. V shed 6 bases and J 6 bases; nucleotides not matched to a gene: 7. The CDR3 bases are TGCAGCGTCCCCGGGACTAGCGGGACGCCCGGGGAGCTGTTTTTT. Translated: CSVPGTSGTPGELFF.

CDR3 DNA: TGTGCCAGCAGCCCCTTGGGGCACAATGAGCAGTTCTTC. Its protein product is CASSPLGHNEQFF. The chain carries TRBV12-3 or TRBV12-4 and TRBJ2-1, with D possibly TRBD1 on 5 matching bases. V shed 6 bases and J shed 5 bases, with 11 bases lying between them. The CDR3 totals 13 residues.

The V gene is TRBV7-2, the J gene TRBJ1-1; no firm D call. Trimming took off 3 bases at V and 5 bases at J, with 10 bases between the two ends. The CDR3 runs 13 residues. Germline V gives CDR1 SGHTA, CDR2 FQGNSA. The CDR3 DNA is TGTGCCAGCAGCTTTGGTCAGTGGACTGAAGCTTTCTTT. Its protein is CASSFGQWTEAFF.

The chain combines TRBV11-3 with TRBJ2-1, with D possibly TRBD1 on 5 matching bases. V dropped 5 bases and J dropped 6 bases, with 14 bases sitting between them. The CDR3 runs to 14 residues. The V gene's germline CDR1 is SGHNT and CDR2 YENEEA. CDR3 protein: CASSLNQGGNEQFF. The DNA of the CDR3 is TGTGCCAGCAGCCTGAACCAGGGTGGCAATGAGCAGTTCTTC.